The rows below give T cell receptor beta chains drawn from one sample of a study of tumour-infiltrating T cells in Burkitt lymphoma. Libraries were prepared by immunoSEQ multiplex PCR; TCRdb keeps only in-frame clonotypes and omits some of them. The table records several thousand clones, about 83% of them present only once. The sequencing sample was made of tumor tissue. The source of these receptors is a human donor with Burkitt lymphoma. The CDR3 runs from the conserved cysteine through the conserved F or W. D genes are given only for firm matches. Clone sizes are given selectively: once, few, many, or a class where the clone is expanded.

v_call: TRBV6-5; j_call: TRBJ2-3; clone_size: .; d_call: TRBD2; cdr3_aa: CASNGRGTDTQYF; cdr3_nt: TGTGCCAGCAACGGGAGGGGCACAGATACGCAGTATTTT
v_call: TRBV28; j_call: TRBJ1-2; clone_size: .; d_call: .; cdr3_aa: CASSLGNRAYGYTF; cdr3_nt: TGTGCCAGCAGCCTGGGTAACAGGGCCTATGGCTACACCTTC
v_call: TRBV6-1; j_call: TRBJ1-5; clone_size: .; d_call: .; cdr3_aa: CASRRETNQPQHF; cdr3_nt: TGTGCCAGCAGGAGGGAAACCAATCAGCCCCAGCATTTT
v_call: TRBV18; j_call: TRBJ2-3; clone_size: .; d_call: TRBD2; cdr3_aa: CASSPMGLAGTTDTQYF; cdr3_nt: TGTGCCAGCTCACCAATGGGGCTAGCGGGGACCACAGATACGCAGTATTTT
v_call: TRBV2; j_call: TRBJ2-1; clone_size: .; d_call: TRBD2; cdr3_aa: CASTGGSGRAGEQFF; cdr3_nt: TGTGCCAGCACTGGGGGGAGCGGGAGGGCCGGAGAGCAGTTCTTC
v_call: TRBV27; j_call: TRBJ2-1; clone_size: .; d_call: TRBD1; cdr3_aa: CASSWTGSYNEQFF; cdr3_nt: TGTGCCAGCAGTTGGACAGGGTCCTACAATGAGCAGTTCTTC
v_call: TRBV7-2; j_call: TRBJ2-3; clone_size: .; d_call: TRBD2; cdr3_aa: CASSVGLAGGGDTQYF; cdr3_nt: TGTGCCAGCAGCGTGGGACTAGCGGGAGGAGGCGATACGCAGTATTTT
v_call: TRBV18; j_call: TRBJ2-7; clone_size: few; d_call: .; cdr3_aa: CASSPEGDTMGQYF; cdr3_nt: TGTGCCAGCTCACCAGAGGGCGACACTATGGGGCAGTACTTC